Below, 2 T cell receptor beta chains from the same sample are listed, as sequenced in a study of Ad26.COV2.S vaccination and SARS-CoV-2 variants. Treatment specified: around 19 received Ad26.COV2.S at low or high dose, single or two shots; roughly five received placebo; per-sample allocation not given. Repertoires come from day 63 after the first vaccine or placebo injection. The assay was immunoSEQ multiplex PCR, and TCRdb's table has in-frame clones only and misses some. The data show more than 250,000 clones, about 87% seen once. This sample comprised peripheral blood, obtained in a trial of Ad26.COV2.S vaccine versus placebo. All receptors derive from a person aged 18-65 years who received the Ad26.COV2.S COVID-19 vaccine or a placebo.

V is TRBV6-4 and J is TRBJ1-2, with 10 positions matching TRBD1. CDR1 is MRHNA, CDR2 SNTAGT, per germline. J lost 7 bases, V lost 6 bases, and 23 bases had no gene match. The CDR3 totals 19 residues. The DNA for the CDR3 is TGTGCCAGCAGCCTTCGATTTCGGGACAGGGGTTCTCGTTCGGGTGGCTACACCTTC. This sequence encodes CASSLRFRDRGSRSGGYTF.

V usage is TRBV14 and J usage is TRBJ2-2; D may be TRBD2 (6 bases). The CDR3 is 15 residues long. Trimming removed 4 bases from V and 1 base from J, with 10 bases in between. Germline V gene sequence: CDR1 SGHDN, CDR2 FVKESK. The CDR3 loop is CASSPRRGNTGELFF. In DNA, the CDR3 is TGTGCCAGCAGCCCCCGGAGGGGGAACACCGGGGAGCTGTTTTTT.